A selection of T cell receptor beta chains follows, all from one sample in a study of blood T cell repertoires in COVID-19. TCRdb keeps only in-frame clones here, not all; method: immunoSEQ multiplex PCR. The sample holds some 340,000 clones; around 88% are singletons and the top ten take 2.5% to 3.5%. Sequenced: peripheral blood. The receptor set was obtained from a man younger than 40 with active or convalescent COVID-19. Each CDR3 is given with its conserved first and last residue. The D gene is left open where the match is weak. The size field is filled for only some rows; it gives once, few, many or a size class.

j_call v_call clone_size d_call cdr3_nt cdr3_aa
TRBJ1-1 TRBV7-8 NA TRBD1 TGTGCCAGCAGCGTACAGGGGAGGACTGAAGCTTTCTTT CASSVQGRTEAFF
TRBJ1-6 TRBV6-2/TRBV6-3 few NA TGTGCCAGCAGCCGCCCATTGGGATCGACAGATTCACCCCTCCACTTT CASSRPLGSTDSPLHF
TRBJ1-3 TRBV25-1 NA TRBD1 TGTGCCAGCAGACCAGAACCGGGACAGGGCGGAAACACCATATATTTT CASRPEPGQGGNTIYF
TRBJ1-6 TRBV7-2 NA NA TGTGCCAGCAGCTTACAGGGCCGGGGGAATTCACCCCTCCACTTT CASSLQGRGNSPLHF
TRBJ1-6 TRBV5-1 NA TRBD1 TGCGCCAGCAGCCTGACAGGGCTGAATTCACCCCTCCACTTT CASSLTGLNSPLHF
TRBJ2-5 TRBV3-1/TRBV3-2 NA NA TGTGCCAGCAGACATGGACCAGGGCCCGAGGAGACCCAGTACTTC CASRHGPGPEETQYF
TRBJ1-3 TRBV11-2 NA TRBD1 TGTGCCAGCAGCTCGATCTCGGGACAGGGGTTAGGAAACACCATATATTTT CASSSISGQGLGNTIYF
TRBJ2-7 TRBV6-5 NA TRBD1 TGTGCCAGCAGCCGACCTGGACAGGGTCGTAACGAGCAGTACTTC CASSRPGQGRNEQYF
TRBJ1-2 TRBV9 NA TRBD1 TGTGCCAGCAGCGTAGACGACAGGGAGCTTAACTATGGCTACACCTTC CASSVDDRELNYGYTF
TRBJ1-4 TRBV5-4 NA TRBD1 TGTGCCAGCAGCCAGGGACAGCGGAATGAAAAACTGTTTTTT CASSQGQRNEKLFF
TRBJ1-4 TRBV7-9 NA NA TGTGCCAGCAGCCACAACACCCGGTTGCGGGAAGAAAAACTGTTTTTT CASSHNTRLREEKLFF
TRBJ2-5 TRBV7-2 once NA TGTGCCAGCAGCCGTAGTAACGACAGGTCAGGGATCCAGTACTTC CASSRSNDRSGIQYF
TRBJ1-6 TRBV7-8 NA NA TGTGCCAGCAGCTCCCGCGGCTTGTCTGGTTCACCCCTCCACTTT CASSSRGLSGSPLHF
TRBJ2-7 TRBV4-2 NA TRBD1 TGTGCCAGCAGCCAGAGGCTGACAGGGCCCAAAAGCTCCTACGAGCAGTACTTC CASSQRLTGPKSSYEQYF
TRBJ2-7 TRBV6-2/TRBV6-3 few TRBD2 TGTGCCAGCAGTTACGAGACTAGCCCCCTTTACCCCTACGAGCAGTACTTC CASSYETSPLYPYEQYF
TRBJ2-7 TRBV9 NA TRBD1 TGTGCCAGCAGCAAACAGGGGAGTGCCTACGAGCAGTACTTC CASSKQGSAYEQYF
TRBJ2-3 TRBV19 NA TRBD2 TGTGCCAGTAGCGCCACTAGCGGGGGAGCCTATTACACAGATACGCAGTATTTT CASSATSGGAYYTDTQYF
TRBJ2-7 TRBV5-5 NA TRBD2 TGTGCCAGCACCCCAGTAAGCGGGAGTCCCTACGAGCAGTACTTC CASTPVSGSPYEQYF
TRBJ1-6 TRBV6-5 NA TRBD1 TGTGCCAGCAGACCCCGGACAGGGCTTAATTCACCCCTCCACTTT CASRPRTGLNSPLHF
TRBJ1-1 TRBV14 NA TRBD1 TGTGCCAGCAGCCAAGAGGGACAGGGGGCTTTAAACACTGAAGCTTTCTTT CASSQEGQGALNTEAFF
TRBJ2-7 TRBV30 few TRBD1 TGTGCCTGGAGTGGACAGGGCACCTACGAGCAGTACTTC CAWSGQGTYEQYF
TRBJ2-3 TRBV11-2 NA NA TGTGCCAGCAGCTTCACGGTCAATATAGATACGCAGTATTTT CASSFTVNIDTQYF
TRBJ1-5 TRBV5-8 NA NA TGTGCCAGCAGCTTGGCCGCTAACTACCAGCCCCAGCATTTT CASSLAANYQPQHF
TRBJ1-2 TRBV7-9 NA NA TGTGCCAGCAGCAAACCGGGACACCAGAGCGAGTCTAACTATGGCTACACCTTC CASSKPGHQSESNYGYTF
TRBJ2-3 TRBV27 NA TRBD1 TGTGCCAGCAGTTTTGAGGACAGGGGAACAGATACGCAGTATTTT CASSFEDRGTDTQYF
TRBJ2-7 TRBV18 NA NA TGTGCCAGCTCACCACGGGGGGGGCCCACCTACGAGCAGTACTTC CASSPRGGPTYEQYF
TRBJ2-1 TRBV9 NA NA TGTGCCAGCAGCCTGAGCGACAATGAGCAGTTCTTC CASSLSDNEQFF
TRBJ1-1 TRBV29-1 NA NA TGCAGCGCAGCGGGGCTCACTGAAGCTTTCTTT CSAAGLTEAFF
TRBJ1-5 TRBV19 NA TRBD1 TGTGCCAGTAGTATGCGAGGGGGCCATCAGCCCCAGCATTTT CASSMRGGHQPQHF
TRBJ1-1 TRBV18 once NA TGTGCCAGCCACCCCTCGGGTAGGGGAGAAGCTTTCTTT CASHPSGRGEAFF
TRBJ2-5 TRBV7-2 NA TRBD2 TGTGCCAGCAGCTGGGAGTGGGAGGGGGAGACCCAGTACTTC CASSWEWEGETQYF
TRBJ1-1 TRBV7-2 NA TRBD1 TGTGCCAGCAGCTTAAGATTCGGGACAGGGGGACCCGGCCCTGAAGCTTTCTTT CASSLRFGTGGPGPEAFF
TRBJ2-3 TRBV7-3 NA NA TGTGCCAGCAGCCCTCCGGGACTCCGCACAGATACGCAGTATTTT CASSPPGLRTDTQYF
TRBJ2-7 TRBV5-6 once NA TGTGCCAGCAGCTTCGAGCGTCTTGCCTACGAGCAGTACTTC CASSFERLAYEQYF